These T cell receptor beta chains were read from a single sample in a study of T cells after posttransplantation cyclophosphamide. The assay was immunoSEQ multiplex PCR, and TCRdb's table has in-frame clones only and misses some. Of about 10,000 clones in the sample, roughly 87% were seen once. Input material: memory CD4+ T cells sorted from PBMCs. These receptors were collected from a woman aged 60-75 years in good health, CMV-negative, and a related stem cell transplant donor. Both conserved end residues are part of each CDR3. Fields, in order: V gene, D gene, J gene, clone size, CDR3 DNA, CDR3 protein. A D gene is named only where the DNA matches it firmly. Clone size is stated in some rows and not others, as once, few, many or a class when expanded.

V gene: TRBV6-1
D gene: NA
J gene: TRBJ1-2
clone size: NA
CDR3 DNA: TGTGCCAGCATCCCGACAGGAACCTATGGCTACACCTTC
CDR3 protein: CASIPTGTYGYTF

V gene: TRBV4-2
D gene: TRBD1
J gene: TRBJ1-1
clone size: NA
CDR3 DNA: TGTGCCAGCAGCCAAGACCGGAGGACAGGCACTGAAGCTTTCTTT
CDR3 protein: CASSQDRRTGTEAFF

V gene: TRBV6-6
D gene: TRBD1
J gene: TRBJ1-3
clone size: NA
CDR3 DNA: TGTGCCAGCAGCCCGGGGACAGCCTCTGGAAACACCATATATTTT
CDR3 protein: CASSPGTASGNTIYF

V gene: TRBV7-8
D gene: TRBD2
J gene: TRBJ2-2
clone size: once
CDR3 DNA: TGTGCCAGCAGCTTAGCGGCTAGCGGGAGCTTAACCGGGGAGCTGTTTTTT
CDR3 protein: CASSLAASGSLTGELFF

V gene: TRBV2
D gene: TRBD2
J gene: TRBJ2-3
clone size: once
CDR3 DNA: TGTGCCAGCAGTGTCGACCCGGGACTAGCGTTGCCGTATTTT
CDR3 protein: CASSVDPGLALPYF

V gene: TRBV7-7
D gene: NA
J gene: TRBJ2-5
clone size: NA
CDR3 DNA: TGTGCTAGCAGCCTAAACCCCGGGCAAGAGACCCAGTACTTC
CDR3 protein: CASSLNPGQETQYF

V gene: TRBV5-6
D gene: TRBD1
J gene: TRBJ1-1
clone size: NA
CDR3 DNA: TGTGCCAGCAGCTCAAGGACAGGGGCTGAAGCTTTCTTT
CDR3 protein: CASSSRTGAEAFF

V gene: TRBV12-5
D gene: NA
J gene: TRBJ2-5
clone size: NA
CDR3 DNA: TGTGCTAGTGGTCTCTCCACTAGTTATGGCCGGGGAGAGACCCAGTACTTC
CDR3 protein: CASGLSTSYGRGETQYF

V gene: TRBV28
D gene: NA
J gene: TRBJ1-2
clone size: NA
CDR3 DNA: TGTGCCAGCAGCCTTATCCTGACAAATACCAAATTCTATGGCTACACCTTC
CDR3 protein: CASSLILTNTKFYGYTF

V gene: TRBV7-2
D gene: TRBD2
J gene: TRBJ2-2
clone size: NA
CDR3 DNA: TGTGCCAGCAGCGCAGGACTAGCGACCGGGGAGCTGTTTTTT
CDR3 protein: CASSAGLATGELFF

V gene: TRBV7-8
D gene: TRBD2
J gene: TRBJ2-1
clone size: NA
CDR3 DNA: TGTGCCAGCAGCTTAGTTGGGGGGACTAGCGGGAGTGAGCAGTTCTTC
CDR3 protein: CASSLVGGTSGSEQFF

V gene: TRBV2
D gene: NA
J gene: TRBJ1-5
clone size: NA
CDR3 DNA: TGTGCCAGCAGCTCGGACACGAGACGTATGCCCCAGCATTTT
CDR3 protein: CASSSDTRRMPQHF

V gene: TRBV5-1
D gene: TRBD2
J gene: TRBJ2-4
clone size: NA
CDR3 DNA: TGCGCCAGTAGCCGCGGGGGGGCTGGGGACATTCAGTACTTC
CDR3 protein: CASSRGGAGDIQYF

V gene: TRBV9
D gene: NA
J gene: TRBJ2-7
clone size: NA
CDR3 DNA: TGTGCCAGCAGCGTAGCCCCGGAGATCTCCTACGAGCAGTACTTC
CDR3 protein: CASSVAPEISYEQYF

V gene: TRBV28
D gene: TRBD1
J gene: TRBJ1-1
clone size: once
CDR3 DNA: TGTGCCAGCCCCCCGACAGGGTTAACCAACACTGAAGCTTTCTTT
CDR3 protein: CASPPTGLTNTEAFF

V gene: TRBV28
D gene: TRBD1
J gene: TRBJ1-2
clone size: NA
CDR3 DNA: TGTGCCAGCAGTTCAGGGACAGGGAACTATGGCTACACCTTC
CDR3 protein: CASSSGTGNYGYTF

V gene: TRBV27
D gene: TRBD2
J gene: TRBJ2-1
clone size: once
CDR3 DNA: TGTGCCAGCAACCCGGGGGGGAGAAGGGATGAGCAGTTCTTC
CDR3 protein: CASNPGGRRDEQFF

V gene: TRBV6-5
D gene: NA
J gene: TRBJ2-5
clone size: NA
CDR3 DNA: TGTGCCAGCAGTTCGCGGACTCTCCAAGAGACCCAGTACTTC
CDR3 protein: CASSSRTLQETQYF

V gene: TRBV27
D gene: NA
J gene: TRBJ1-6
clone size: NA
CDR3 DNA: TGTGCCAGCAGTCAGCAGGGGCTAACCTATAATTCCCCCCTCCACTTT
CDR3 protein: CASSQQGLTYNSPLHF

V gene: TRBV10-3
D gene: TRBD2
J gene: TRBJ2-1
clone size: NA
CDR3 DNA: TGTGCCGCGCGTGGGTCGGGGGGTCGGAATGAGCAGTTCTTC
CDR3 protein: CAARGSGGRNEQFF

V gene: TRBV7-2
D gene: NA
J gene: TRBJ2-3
clone size: NA
CDR3 DNA: TGTGCCAGCAGCCCCAGGACTGGGCAGTATTTT
CDR3 protein: CASSPRTGQYF

V gene: TRBV5-1
D gene: NA
J gene: TRBJ1-1
clone size: NA
CDR3 DNA: TGCGCCAGCAGCAACCGGGACAAGGGAGAAGCTTTCTTT
CDR3 protein: CASSNRDKGEAFF

V gene: TRBV5-4
D gene: TRBD2
J gene: TRBJ2-7
clone size: NA
CDR3 DNA: TGTGCCAGCAGCTTGGGAGGCGCGGGAGGGCCTTCTTACGAGCAGTACTTC
CDR3 protein: CASSLGGAGGPSYEQYF

V gene: TRBV28
D gene: NA
J gene: TRBJ1-2
clone size: NA
CDR3 DNA: TGTGCCAGCAGTTTCGGGAGGGCCCCCGCTAACTATGGCTACACCTTC
CDR3 protein: CASSFGRAPANYGYTF

V gene: TRBV5-1
D gene: NA
J gene: TRBJ2-3
clone size: NA
CDR3 DNA: TGCGCCAGCAAAAGCCCTAGCACAGATACGCAGTATTTT
CDR3 protein: CASKSPSTDTQYF

V gene: TRBV11-3
D gene: NA
J gene: TRBJ1-1
clone size: NA
CDR3 DNA: TGTGCCAGCAGCTTAGTACAGGGCTCTGAAGCTTTCTTT
CDR3 protein: CASSLVQGSEAFF

V gene: TRBV19
D gene: NA
J gene: TRBJ2-3
clone size: NA
CDR3 DNA: TGTGCCAGTAGTTCGACTCTTACGCAGTATTTT
CDR3 protein: CASSSTLTQYF

V gene: TRBV7-9
D gene: TRBD1
J gene: TRBJ2-4
clone size: NA
CDR3 DNA: TGTGCCAGCAGCTTGGGTGTGGACAGGGGGGCCAAAAACATTCAGTACTTC
CDR3 protein: CASSLGVDRGAKNIQYF

V gene: TRBV14
D gene: TRBD1
J gene: TRBJ1-4
clone size: NA
CDR3 DNA: TGTGCCAGCAGCCTCTTCCGTGGGACAGGGTATGAAAAACTGTTTTTT
CDR3 protein: CASSLFRGTGYEKLFF

V gene: TRBV28
D gene: TRBD1
J gene: TRBJ1-5
clone size: NA
CDR3 DNA: TGTGCCAGCAGCCCGACAGGGGCCAATCAGCCCCAGCATTTT
CDR3 protein: CASSPTGANQPQHF

V gene: TRBV7-2
D gene: NA
J gene: TRBJ2-2
clone size: NA
CDR3 DNA: TGTGCCAGCATGTGGGGCCTCACCGGGGAGCTGTTTTTT
CDR3 protein: CASMWGLTGELFF

V gene: TRBV13
D gene: NA
J gene: TRBJ2-3
clone size: NA
CDR3 DNA: TGTGCCAGCAGCTTAAGGTTGCTGGGCGACCCAGTTACGCAGTATTTT
CDR3 protein: CASSLRLLGDPVTQYF

V gene: TRBV28
D gene: NA
J gene: TRBJ1-2
clone size: NA
CDR3 DNA: TGTGCCAGCAGTCCCCCAGACAGGTACTATGGCTACACCTTC
CDR3 protein: CASSPPDRYYGYTF

V gene: TRBV10-2
D gene: TRBD1
J gene: TRBJ2-7
clone size: NA
CDR3 DNA: TGCGCCAGCAGCCCCTTGGGACAGGGTATCCACGAGCAGTACTTC
CDR3 protein: CASSPLGQGIHEQYF

V gene: TRBV6-1
D gene: TRBD1
J gene: TRBJ2-4
clone size: NA
CDR3 DNA: TGTGCCACCGGCCTACCGGGACAGGGAAACATTCAGTACTTC
CDR3 protein: CATGLPGQGNIQYF